This TCR beta chain was captured by sequencing in a study of T-cell reconstitution after alpha-beta-depleted transplantation in children (dated by TCRdb to the mid-2010s). Regarding the complete study: Using TCR repertoire profiling, the study quantitatively followed how T-cell immune reconstitution unfolded in children after TCRalphabeta/CD19-depleted allogeneic hematopoietic cell transplantation.

This clonotype has more than one count but fewer than ten. The target of this receptor is not known. The record has no base qualities; no much larger clone is one base away. The library was obtained by PCR. Sequencer: Illumina HiSeq 2500. Molecular barcoding was employed in the preparation of TCR libraries, with unique molecular identifiers being used to normalize TCRbeta repertoire quantification. Using fastp at Q25 and MiXCR, TCRdb reprocessed the public reads and kept productive beta chains. CDR3 protein duplicates are merged, each entry listing the most common genes and DNA. This sample lists about 78,000 distinct CDR3 sequences; roughly 13% were detected once. The ten most abundant clones make up 25% to 30% of the sample. The treatment or condition label of this sample denotes: allogeneic hematopoietic cell transplantation with graft depleted of TCRalphabeta T cells and CD19 B cells. The transplant recipients were children given TCRalphabeta/CD19-depleted allogeneic hematopoietic cell grafts.

What the authors observed across the whole study: Over subsequent months, a decline in hyperexpanded clone frequencies was noted, and after one year, T-cell counts and TCRbeta diversity were mostly ascribed to newly produced T cells. The high TCRbeta diversity at day 60 in some patients was ascribed to recipient T cells and intrathymic progenitors that had survived conditioning. About two months after transplant, the apparently early recovery of alphabetaT-cell counts reportedly depended on just several hundred clones that had expanded rapidly and came from non-depleted graft cells.

Including the terminal cysteine and phenylalanine, the CDR3 comprises 12 residues. Only the CDR3 DNA stays, 36 bases, in frame from base 1. CDR1 is given as SGHTA and CDR2 as FQGNSA, both from the germline V gene. Relative to germline, V is 10 bases shorter and J is 5 bases shorter, with 14 bases between their ends. The V and J segments used are TRBV7-2 and TRBJ2-5; TRBD2 is a weak D gene call, 7 bases matching. The receptor comes from a male patient under 10 years old who had a stem cell transplant for acute lymphoblastic leukemia, so the T cells may come from the graft donor. The sample in question was PBMCs, mostly from graft donor cells, obtained 180 days after TCRalphabeta/CD19-depleted stem cell transplant. Here is the DNA: TGTGCCACCGGGGGGCCCTTGGAGACCCAGTACTTC. This sequence encodes CATGGPLETQYF.